The 4 T cell receptor beta chains below were found in one sample sequenced in a study of shared clonotypes between healthy human individuals. TCRdb's table, derived via immunoSEQ multiplex PCR, lists solely in-frame clones and lacks some. The sample yields 2 million or so clones, just under 95% seen once. Cells designated naive CD8 were CD45RO-negative and were positively selected for CCR7, with terminally differentiated effector memory CD45RA+ cells excluded. Sequencing used naive CD8+ T cells sorted from blood. These TCRs come from a man aged 18 to 29 in good health.

This chain joins TRBV30 and TRBJ1-1, with D maybe TRBD1 (5 bases). The CDR3 is 13 residues long. The germline gives CDR1 GTSNPN, CDR2 SVGIG (reference sequence). V was clipped by 1 base and J by 6 bases, with 12 bases between them. CDR3 DNA: TGTGCCTGGAGTGACCAGGGAGCCGCTGAAGCTTTCTTT. Amino acid sequence: CAWSDQGAAEAFF. Together with reference TRBV30 and TRBJ1-1, the CDR3 gives the full variable domain: SQTIHQWPATLVQPVGSPLSLECTVEGTSNPNLYWYRQAAGRGLQLLFYSVGIGQISSEVPQNLSASRPQDRQFILSSKKLLLSDSGFYLCAWSDQGAAEAFFGQGTRLTVV.

The CDR3 loop is CASSQDGTDYEQYF. The CDR3 DNA reads TGCGCCAGCAGCCAAGACGGGACAGACTACGAGCAGTACTTC. V gene TRBV4-1 combines with J gene TRBJ2-7, with 7 bases aligning to TRBD1. Germline loops: CDR1 MGHRA, CDR2 YSYEKL. The V gene end was trimmed by 0 bases and the J gene end by 3 bases; junction bases not matched to a gene: 2. CDR3 length equals 14 residues.

The chain uses TRBV27 and TRBJ2-1, with D maybe TRBD2 (5 bases). The CDR3 length is 13 residues. Deletions cut 4 bases from V and 7 bases from J, with 11 bases between. Germline V gives CDR1 MNHEY, CDR2 SMNVEV (reference sequence). CDR3 sequence reads: CASSWSTRNEQFF. In DNA form, the CDR3 reads TGTGCCAGCAGTTGGAGCACTAGGAATGAGCAGTTCTTC.

The chain carries TRBV15 and TRBJ1-2; 8 nucleotides agree with TRBD1. Germline CDR1 and CDR2: LNHNV and YYDKDF (reference sequence). V lost 8 bases, J lost 4 bases, and 21 bases stayed unmatched. This CDR3 is built from 18 residues. The CDR3 DNA follows: TGTGCCACCCGGGGATCCGGGACAGGTGATCTTCGGTCCTATGGCTACACCTTC. Translated: CATRGSGTGDLRSYGYTF.